This TCR beta chain was identified in a study of shared T cell receptors in the human thymus. Only in-frame clones appear in the TCRdb table, and some are missing; sequencing was by immunoSEQ multiplex PCR. In the table there are 720,000 or so clones, 80% to 90% of which are singletons. The V gene's germline CDR1 is LGHNA and CDR2 YNFKEQ. The V and J ends lost 0 bases and 2 bases, in that order; junction bases with no gene match: 10. The CDR3 covers 19 residues. The sample was also reused in another study, on human thymus T cells. That source notes: Resections from corrective heart surgery supplied the thymus tissue.

The material sequenced was thymocytes. The receptor was isolated from a girl less than two years old with a congenital heart defect. The chain uses TRBV4-2 and TRBJ1-5; 10 bases match TRBD1. The CDR3 loop reads CASSQDSPGTGEGNQPQHF. The CDR3 DNA reads TGTGCCAGCAGCCAAGACAGTCCCGGGACAGGGGAGGGCAATCAGCCCCAGCATTTT.